Sequencing of this TCR beta chain was carried out in a study of siplizumab effects on memory and regulatory T cells. Study-level results: The suppressive capacity of proliferating Tregs from siplizumab cultures remained unconfirmed. Most alloreactive clones went unmapped to unstimulated subsets; only a minor fraction mapped.

Using immunoSEQ multiplex PCR, the repertoire was profiled, and TCRdb retains in-frame clones only, with some absent. The sample yields some 100,000 clones, roughly 96% seen once. The CDR3 contains 16 residues. With 0 bases removed from V and 5 bases from J, the gap between germline ends came to 17 bases. Germline V gene data show CDR1 as SGHKS and CDR2 as YYEKEE (reference sequence). With respect to this clone: Antigen unknown.

The receptor was derived from a human donor in good health. V usage is TRBV5-5 and J usage is TRBJ1-1; D might be TRBD1 (5 bases). The specimen sequenced was naive CD4+ T cells sorted from blood. CDR3 protein: CASSLASLGGGTEAFF. The CDR3 DNA sequence: TGTGCCAGCAGCTTGGCTTCTCTTGGGGGAGGGACTGAAGCTTTCTTT. The entire variable domain, with the rest obtained from reference TRBV5-5 and TRBJ1-1, is as follows: DAGVTQSPTHLIKTRGQQVTLRCSPISGHKSVSWYQQVLGQGPQFIFQYYEKEERGRGNFPDRFSARQFPNYSSELNVNALLLGDSALYLCASSLASLGGGTEAFFGQGTRLTVV.